This T cell receptor beta chain was documented in a study of identical twins (dated by TCRdb to about 2016). About the study as a whole: To test whether fetal clonotypes persist, this study deep-sequenced TCR alpha and beta repertoires from monozygotic twins, from unrelated adults of various ages, and from cord blood. Replicate twin experiments were performed at different times using different library preparation protocols to rule out contamination. The investigation overall reported the following: In monozygotic twins, recombination models systematically underestimated out-of-frame TCR alpha sharing, but the models matched the sharing seen between unrelated individuals. Because the same donors could not be followed over many years, the conclusions relied on cross-sectional statistical analysis. Invariant T cells such as MAIT and iNKT could partly confound zero-insertion analyses, although diverse VJ usage argued against such confounding for most clonotypes. Fewer insertions were carried by abundant cord blood beta clonotypes; a weaker similar trend was observed in young adult naive repertoires, while no such trend was observed in memory repertoires. Compared with coincidental sharing between unrelated individuals, out-of-frame TCR alpha sequences shared between twins had an excess of sequences with low generation probability. In beta out-of-frame sequences, excess twin sharing was weaker, because having fewer shared sequences lowered the signal-to-noise ratio.

Only healthy Caucasian donors were included. The twin cohort consisted of three pairs of female monozygotic twins, all aged about 18 to 30 years. Miltenyi CD45RO+ enrichment and human naive T-cell isolation kits were used to isolate memory (CD45RO+) and naive T cells from PBMC. This clonotype was seen at least ten times. Its antigen is still unknown. No base-level quality is on record; no much larger clone is a single base apart. Libraries were built with 5' RACE. The listed sequencing device is Illumina HiSeq 2000. Template switching added a universal primer binding site, and the final cDNA carried a unique molecular identifier that allowed TCR cDNA molecules to be counted accurately. Specific primers in the conserved constant-segment region were used to synthesize first-strand cDNA for TCR alpha and beta chains. To control for contamination, every cDNA library was double barcoded, receiving both a SMART-Mk sample barcode and Illumina barcodes. TruSeq adapter sequences, together with Illumina sample barcodes, were added in two successive PCR steps. TCR alpha and beta cDNA libraries were sequenced on the Illumina HiSeq platform with custom primers. In the paper's pipeline: MiGEC processed the raw reads to extract unique molecular identifiers, while MiXCR was used to determine the CDR3 positions. Recombination models were inferred per individual with the repgenHMM and IGoR tools using an EM algorithm. The tcR package in R was used for shared clonotype analysis, with sharing normalized by the product of cloneset sizes. To study raw recombination without the effects of thymic and clonal selection, out-of-frame nonproductive sequences were analyzed. In TCRdb, the public reads were trimmed at Q25 with fastp and aligned with MiXCR, with productive beta chains retained. Each CDR3 protein appears once, grouped with its most common genes and DNA. The V and J calls here are based on TCRdb, not the publication. The sample table lists about 280,000 distinct CDR3 sequences, approximately 8.5% of them with a count of one. In total, the top ten clones hold more than 2% of the sample.

The trim is 2 bases for V and 14 bases for J, with a gap of 14 bases between the germline ends. The CDR3 spans 12 residues, from the cysteine through the phenylalanine. Kept here is only the CDR3 DNA, which spans 36 bases and is read in frame from base 1. This same sample was also part of a study on yellow fever vaccine responses in identical twins. According to the second study: The T cell response to vaccination in identical twins was reported by the authors to appear partly convergent and partly personalized. The study precisely tracked vaccine-responding T cell clones in identical twins.

The chain joins TRBV12-3 or TRBV12-4 to TRBJ2-3; matching of 5 bases hints at TRBD2 as the D gene. This TCR derives from a woman aged 18 to 35 in good health. The material sequenced was memory (CD45RO+) T cells sorted from blood. Per the publication, the cell subset or site label means: CD45RO+ enriched T cells. The nucleotides read TGTGCCAGCAGTTTACCCGAATCGCGGGCGTATTTT. This translates into CASSLPESRAYF.